Listed below are T cell receptor beta chains from one sample, sequenced in a study of response to subunit inactivated influenza vaccine. TCRdb recomputed calls from the RT-PCR reads with MiXCR, one row per CDR3 protein. Found here are about 540,000 distinct CDR3 sequences, roughly 23% of them singletons; the top ten hold 2.5% to 3.5%. The sample was also linked to a second study, of T cells expressing NK-cell markers.

Here the sequenced sample was CD4+ T cells sorted from PBMCs, taken 11 to 12 days after vaccination. The receptors come from a man aged 50-60 years who received an inactivated influenza vaccine. The CDR3 runs from the conserved cysteine through the conserved F or W. The D gene is left open where the match is weak. Clone sizes are given selectively: once, few, many, or a class where the clone is expanded.

size	D	V	J	DNA	CDR3
.	.	TRBV11-2	TRBJ1-6	TGTGCCAGCAGCTTAGGGGAGTACTCCTATAATTCACCCCTCCACTTT	CASSLGEYSYNSPLHF
.	.	TRBV29-1	TRBJ1-1	TGCAGCGTTTTACTCTTGAACACTGAAGCTTTCTTT	CSVLLLNTEAFF
few	TRBD1	TRBV5-1	TRBJ1-2	TGCGCCAGCAGCTCGTCGGACAGGGGCGGCTACACCTTC	CASSSSDRGGYTF
few	.	TRBV7-8	TRBJ2-1	TGTGCCAGCAGGTCAAGGGGAGACGGGCTCGGCAATGAGCAGTTCTTC	CASRSRGDGLGNEQFF
.	TRBD2	TRBV10-3	TRBJ2-1	TGTGCCATCAGTGGCGGGGCCGGGACTAGCGGGAGAGGCTCCTACAATGAGCAGTTCTTC	CAISGGAGTSGRGSYNEQFF
few	.	TRBV7-9	TRBJ2-1	TGTGCCAGCAGCATCCCGGGACCCCTCTGGAATGAGCAGTTCTTC	CASSIPGPLWNEQFF
.	.	TRBV28	TRBJ2-1	TGTGCCAGCACCCAGGGGACCCACAATGAGCAGTTCTTC	CASTQGTHNEQFF
many	TRBD2	TRBV12-3/TRBV12-4	TRBJ2-5	TGTGCCAGCAGTTTTGGGACTAGCGGAAAAGAGACCCAGTACTTC	CASSFGTSGKETQYF
.	TRBD2	TRBV20-1	TRBJ2-7	TGCAGTGCTAGAGATTGGGGGGGCGAGCAGTACTTC	CSARDWGGEQYF
few	TRBD1	TRBV10-3	TRBJ2-7	TGTGCCAGCACCCGGACAGGGACCTACGAGCAGTACTTC	CASTRTGTYEQYF
.	.	TRBV3-1	TRBJ2-5	TGTGCCAGCAGCCAAATAAGGGGCCAAGAGACCCAGTACTTC	CASSQIRGQETQYF
.	.	TRBV7-9	TRBJ2-1	TGTGCCAGCAACTCTTTTACTTTTCGAGGGGACAATGAGCAGTTCTTC	CASNSFTFRGDNEQFF
few	.	TRBV11-3	TRBJ2-1	TGTGCCAGCAGCTTAGATCCCCCAGGGGGGTTTTACAATGAGCAGTTCTTC	CASSLDPPGGFYNEQFF
.	TRBD1	TRBV6-1	TRBJ2-3	TGTGCCAGCAGTACCGGGACAGCCTACACAGATACGCAGTATTTT	CASSTGTAYTDTQYF
few	.	TRBV7-2	TRBJ2-2	TGTGCCAGCAGGGGGGGTGGCAGGGTCACCGGGGAGCTGTTTTTT	CASRGGGRVTGELFF
few	.	TRBV5-1	TRBJ2-3	TGCGCCAGCAGCCTCCAAGCGCAGAGCACAGATACGCAGTATTTT	CASSLQAQSTDTQYF
many	.	TRBV12-3/TRBV12-4	TRBJ2-1	TGTGCCAGCAGTCTAAGGGACTTTGGGGTTTTC	CASSLRDFGVF
.	.	TRBV20-1	TRBJ1-5	TGCAGTGCTAGAGATCCGAGCGACGGGCCCCAGCATTTT	CSARDPSDGPQHF
once	.	TRBV5-1	TRBJ2-2	TGCGCCAGCATCGGACAAGCGAACACCGGGGAGCTGTTTTTT	CASIGQANTGELFF
few	.	TRBV5-6	TRBJ2-5	TGTGCCAGCAGCTGGATCGACAGGTCAACCCAGTACTTC	CASSWIDRSTQYF
.	TRBD2	TRBV20-1	TRBJ2-2	TGCAGTGCTAGCAGCGGGGGCCCCACCGGGGAGCTGTTTTTT	CSASSGGPTGELFF
.	TRBD2	TRBV7-6	TRBJ2-5	TGTGCCAGCAGCTCGCGAGGACTAGCGTCCCGCGAGACCCAGTACTTC	CASSSRGLASRETQYF
few	.	TRBV28	TRBJ1-5	TGTGCCAGCAGTTTACCCGCAACGGTCGGGCAGCCCCAGCATTTT	CASSLPATVGQPQHF
.	.	TRBV28	TRBJ2-1	TGTGCCAGCAGTTTGCCCGGGCGCCCTGAGCAGTTCTTC	CASSLPGRPEQFF
few	.	TRBV6-2/TRBV6-3	TRBJ1-1	TGTGCCAGCCGAAACCTAGGCGGCGCTTTCTTT	CASRNLGGAFF
many	.	TRBV6-4	TRBJ1-2	TGTGCCAGCAGACAGGCAGGGTCTAACTATGGCTACACCTTC	CASRQAGSNYGYTF
few	.	TRBV29-1	TRBJ2-1	TGCAGCGTTATTTGGACTGAAACCTACAATGAGCAGTTCTTC	CSVIWTETYNEQFF
few	.	TRBV12-3/TRBV12-4	TRBJ1-5	TGTGCCAGCAGATTTCTAGACAATCAGCCCCAGCATTTT	CASRFLDNQPQHF
few	.	TRBV4-3	TRBJ2-1	TGCGCCAGCAGCCGGGACCCCCGGGGCTACAATGAGCAGTTCTTC	CASSRDPRGYNEQFF
few	TRBD2	TRBV5-1	TRBJ2-7	TGCGCCAGCAGCTTTACACCCGGGACTAGGATTTTGAGCGAGCAGTACTTC	CASSFTPGTRILSEQYF
.	TRBD2	TRBV20-1	TRBJ2-3	TGCAGTGCTAGCGTTGCGGGGGGCCGCACAGATACGCAGTATTTT	CSASVAGGRTDTQYF
.	.	TRBV20-1	TRBJ2-1	TGCAGTGCTAGAGAAGGGGGGGGTGAGCAGTTCTTC	CSAREGGGEQFF
few	.	TRBV7-9	TRBJ1-2	TGTGCCAGCAGCTGGCTAGAGACGGGATATGGCTACACCTTC	CASSWLETGYGYTF
few	.	TRBV24-1	TRBJ1-4	TGTGCCACCAGTGATCGGGACACCTGGGGCACTAATGAAAAACTGTTTTTT	CATSDRDTWGTNEKLFF
few	TRBD2	TRBV20-1	TRBJ2-1	TGCAGTGCTAGAGGGTTTCGTCCGGCGGTAGCGGGAGCCTACAATGAGCAGTTCTTC	CSARGFRPAVAGAYNEQFF
few	.	TRBV28	TRBJ2-2	TGTGCCAGCAGTTTTCAGCGGAACACCGGGGAGCTGTTTTTT	CASSFQRNTGELFF
.	.	TRBV6-1	TRBJ2-7	TGTGCCAGGATTTACGAGCAGTACTTC	CARIYEQYF
.	.	TRBV21-1	TRBJ2-3	TGTGCCAGCAGCAAAGGGAATGGGATTTCGGATACGCAGTATTTT	CASSKGNGISDTQYF
few	.	TRBV7-8	TRBJ1-1	TGTGCCAGCAGCTCACGAGACAGAATCCGAAACACTGAAGCTTTCTTT	CASSSRDRIRNTEAFF